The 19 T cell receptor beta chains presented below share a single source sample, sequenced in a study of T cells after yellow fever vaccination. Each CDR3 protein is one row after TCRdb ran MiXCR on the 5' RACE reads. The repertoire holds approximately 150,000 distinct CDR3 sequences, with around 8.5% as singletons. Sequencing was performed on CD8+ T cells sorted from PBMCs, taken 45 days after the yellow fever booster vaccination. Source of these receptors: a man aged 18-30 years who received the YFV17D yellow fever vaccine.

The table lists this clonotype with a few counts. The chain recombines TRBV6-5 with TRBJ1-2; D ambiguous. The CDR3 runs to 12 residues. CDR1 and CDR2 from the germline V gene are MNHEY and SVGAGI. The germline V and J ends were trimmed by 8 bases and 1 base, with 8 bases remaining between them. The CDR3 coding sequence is TGTGCCAGCGCATCCGGTAACTATGGCTACACCTTC. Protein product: CASASGNYGYTF.

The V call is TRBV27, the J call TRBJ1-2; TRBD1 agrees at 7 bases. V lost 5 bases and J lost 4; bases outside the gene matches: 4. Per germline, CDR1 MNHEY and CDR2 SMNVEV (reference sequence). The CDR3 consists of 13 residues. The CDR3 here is CASSGTVGYGYTF. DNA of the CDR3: TGTGCCAGCAGTGGGACAGTTGGCTATGGCTACACCTTC.

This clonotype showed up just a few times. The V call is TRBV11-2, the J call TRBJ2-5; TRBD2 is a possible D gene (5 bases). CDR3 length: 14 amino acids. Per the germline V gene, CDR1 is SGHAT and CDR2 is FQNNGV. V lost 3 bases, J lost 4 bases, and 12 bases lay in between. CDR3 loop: CASSFGVAGETQYF. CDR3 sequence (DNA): TGTGCCAGCAGCTTCGGGGTGGCAGGAGAGACCCAGTACTTC.

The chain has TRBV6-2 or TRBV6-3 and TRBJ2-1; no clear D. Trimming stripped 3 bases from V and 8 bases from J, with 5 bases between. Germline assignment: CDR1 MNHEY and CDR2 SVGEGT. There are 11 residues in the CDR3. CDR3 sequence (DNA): TGTGCCAGCAGTTATAAGTATGAGCAGTTCTTC. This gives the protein CASSYKYEQFF.

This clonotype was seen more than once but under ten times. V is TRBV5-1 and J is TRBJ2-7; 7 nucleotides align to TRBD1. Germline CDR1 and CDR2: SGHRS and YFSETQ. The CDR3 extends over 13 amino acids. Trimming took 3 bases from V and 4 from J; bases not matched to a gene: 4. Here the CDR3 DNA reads TGCGCCAGCAGCTACGGACAGGCGTACGAGCAGTACTTC. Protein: CASSYGQAYEQYF.

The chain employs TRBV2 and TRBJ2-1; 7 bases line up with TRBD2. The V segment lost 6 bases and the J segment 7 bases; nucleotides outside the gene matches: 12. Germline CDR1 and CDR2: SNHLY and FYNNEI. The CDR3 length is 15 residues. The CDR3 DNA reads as TGTGCCAGCAGATTAGCGGGCGGGCCGGGGAATGAGCAGTTCTTC. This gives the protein CASRLAGGPGNEQFF.

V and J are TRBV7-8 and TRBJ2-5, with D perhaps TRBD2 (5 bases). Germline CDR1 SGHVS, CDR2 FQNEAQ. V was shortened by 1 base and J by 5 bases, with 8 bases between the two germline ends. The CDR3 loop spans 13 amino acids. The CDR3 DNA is TGTGCCAGCAGCTTAGACCCGGGGGAGACCCAGTACTTC. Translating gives CASSLDPGETQYF.

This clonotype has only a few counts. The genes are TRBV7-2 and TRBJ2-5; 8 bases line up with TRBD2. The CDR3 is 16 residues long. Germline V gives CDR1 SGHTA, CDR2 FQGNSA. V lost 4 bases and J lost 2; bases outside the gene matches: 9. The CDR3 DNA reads TGTGCCAGCAGCTACCTTTCTGGCGGGGGGCAAGAGACCCAGTACTTC. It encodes CASSYLSGGGQETQYF.

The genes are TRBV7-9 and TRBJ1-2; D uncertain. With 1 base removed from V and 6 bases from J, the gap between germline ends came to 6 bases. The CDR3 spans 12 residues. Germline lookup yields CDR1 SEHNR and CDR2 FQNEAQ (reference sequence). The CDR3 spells CASSLGLNGYTF. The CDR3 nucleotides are TGTGCCAGCAGCTTAGGTCTCAATGGCTACACCTTC.

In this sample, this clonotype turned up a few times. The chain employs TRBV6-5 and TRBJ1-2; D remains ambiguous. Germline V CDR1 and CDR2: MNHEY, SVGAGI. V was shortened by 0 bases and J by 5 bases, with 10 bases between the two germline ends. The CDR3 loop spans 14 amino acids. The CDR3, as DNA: TGTGCCAGCAGTTACTCAAGACTTCTATATGGCTACACCTTC. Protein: CASSYSRLLYGYTF.

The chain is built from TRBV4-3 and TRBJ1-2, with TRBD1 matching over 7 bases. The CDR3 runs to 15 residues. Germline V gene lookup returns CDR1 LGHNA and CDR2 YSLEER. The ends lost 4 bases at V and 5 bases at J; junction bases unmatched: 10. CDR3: CASSPSAGGSYGYTF. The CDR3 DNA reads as TGCGCCAGCAGCCCCTCTGCAGGGGGGTCGTATGGCTACACCTTC.

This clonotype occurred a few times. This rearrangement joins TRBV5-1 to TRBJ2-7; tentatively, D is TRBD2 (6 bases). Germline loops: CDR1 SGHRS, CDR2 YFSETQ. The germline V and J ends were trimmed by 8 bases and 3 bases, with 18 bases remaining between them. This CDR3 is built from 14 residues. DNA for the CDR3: TGCGCCAGTTCCGACGGTGGGGGGAACTACGAGCAGTACGTC. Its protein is CASSDGGGNYEQYV.

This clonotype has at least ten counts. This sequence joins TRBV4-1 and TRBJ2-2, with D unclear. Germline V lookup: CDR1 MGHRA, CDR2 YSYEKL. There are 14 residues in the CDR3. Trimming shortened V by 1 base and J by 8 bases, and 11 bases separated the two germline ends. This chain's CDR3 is CASSQVKGPGELFF. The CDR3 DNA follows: TGCGCCAGCAGCCAAGTTAAAGGGCCTGGGGAGCTGTTTTTT.

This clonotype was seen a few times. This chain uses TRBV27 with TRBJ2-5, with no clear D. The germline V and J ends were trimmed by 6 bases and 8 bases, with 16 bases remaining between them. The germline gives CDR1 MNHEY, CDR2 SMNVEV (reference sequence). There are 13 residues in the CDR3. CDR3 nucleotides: TGTGCCAGCAGCGCCATTTACCCCCCTACCCAGTACTTC. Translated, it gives CASSAIYPPTQYF.

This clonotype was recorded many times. The CDR3 region is CASSSPGNTEAFF. The CDR3 coding sequence is TGTGCCAGCAGCTCACCGGGGAACACTGAAGCTTTCTTT. This chain uses TRBV7-9 with TRBJ1-1; D uncertain. Trimming took 4 bases from V and 1 from J, leaving 7 bases between them. Per the germline V gene, CDR1 is SEHNR and CDR2 is FQNEAQ (reference sequence). The length of the CDR3 is 13 residues.

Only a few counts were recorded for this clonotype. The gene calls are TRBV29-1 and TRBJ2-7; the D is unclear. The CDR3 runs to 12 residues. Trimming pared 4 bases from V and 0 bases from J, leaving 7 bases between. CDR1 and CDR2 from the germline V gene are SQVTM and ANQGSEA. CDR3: CSVGVSSYEQYF. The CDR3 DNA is TGCAGCGTTGGGGTTAGCTCCTACGAGCAGTACTTC.

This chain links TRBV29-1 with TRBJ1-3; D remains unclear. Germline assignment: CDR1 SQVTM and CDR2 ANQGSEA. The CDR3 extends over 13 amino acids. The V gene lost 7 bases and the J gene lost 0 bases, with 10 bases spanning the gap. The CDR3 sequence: CSADSGSGNTIYF. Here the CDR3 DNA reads TGCAGCGCAGACTCAGGCTCTGGAAACACCATATATTTT.

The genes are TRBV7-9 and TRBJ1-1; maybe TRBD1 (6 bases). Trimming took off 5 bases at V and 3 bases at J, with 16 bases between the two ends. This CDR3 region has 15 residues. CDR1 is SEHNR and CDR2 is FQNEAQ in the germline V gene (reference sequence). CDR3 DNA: TGTGCCAGCAGCCCGCCAGGGGTGAAGTACACTGAAGCTTTCTTT. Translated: CASSPPGVKYTEAFF.

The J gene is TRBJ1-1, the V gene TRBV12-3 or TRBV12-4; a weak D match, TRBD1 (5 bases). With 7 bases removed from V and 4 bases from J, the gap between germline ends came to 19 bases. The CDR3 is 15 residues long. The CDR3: CASTPTRGISTEAFF. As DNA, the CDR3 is TGTGCCAGCACCCCAACGAGGGGTATAAGCACTGAAGCTTTCTTT.